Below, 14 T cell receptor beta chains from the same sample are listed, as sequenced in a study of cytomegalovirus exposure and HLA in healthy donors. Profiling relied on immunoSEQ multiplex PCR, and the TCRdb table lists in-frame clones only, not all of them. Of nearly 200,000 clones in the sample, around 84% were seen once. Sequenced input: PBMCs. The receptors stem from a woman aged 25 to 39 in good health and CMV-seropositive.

The CDR3 bases are TGCGCCAGCAGCTCTCAGGCAGGGGTGAACAATGAGCAGTTCTTC. This sequence encodes CASSSQAGVNNEQFF. The V and J genes are TRBV5-1 and TRBJ2-1; tentative D call: TRBD1 (6 bases). Germline CDR1 reads SGHRS; CDR2 reads YFSETQ. V was pared by 3 bases and J by 5 bases, with 15 bases between. CDR3 size: 15 residues.

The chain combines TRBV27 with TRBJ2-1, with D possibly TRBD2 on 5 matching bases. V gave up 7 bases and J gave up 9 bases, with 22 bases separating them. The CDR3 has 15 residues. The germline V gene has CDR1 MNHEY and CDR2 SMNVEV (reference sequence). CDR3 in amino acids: CASKFYREGRSEQFF. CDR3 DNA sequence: TGTGCCAGCAAGTTCTACCGGGAAGGTCGCAGTGAGCAGTTCTTC.

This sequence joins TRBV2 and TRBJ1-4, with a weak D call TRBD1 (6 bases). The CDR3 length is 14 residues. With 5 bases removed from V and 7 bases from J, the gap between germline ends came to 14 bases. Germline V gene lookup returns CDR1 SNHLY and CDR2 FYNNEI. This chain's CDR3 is CASSSQGLGEKLFF. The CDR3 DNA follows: TGTGCCAGCAGTTCACAGGGTTTGGGTGAAAAACTGTTTTTT.

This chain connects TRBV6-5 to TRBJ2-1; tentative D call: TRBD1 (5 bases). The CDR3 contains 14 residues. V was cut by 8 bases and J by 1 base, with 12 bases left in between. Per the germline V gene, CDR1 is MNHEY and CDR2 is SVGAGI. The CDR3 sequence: CASSSTVSYNEQFF. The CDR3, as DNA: TGTGCCAGCTCATCGACAGTTTCCTACAATGAGCAGTTCTTC.

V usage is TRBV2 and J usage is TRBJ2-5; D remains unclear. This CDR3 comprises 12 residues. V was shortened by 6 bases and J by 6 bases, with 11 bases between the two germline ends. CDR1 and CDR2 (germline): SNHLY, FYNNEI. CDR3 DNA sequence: TGTGCCAGCAGCTACAGTGCCCAGACCCAGTACTTC. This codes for CASSYSAQTQYF.

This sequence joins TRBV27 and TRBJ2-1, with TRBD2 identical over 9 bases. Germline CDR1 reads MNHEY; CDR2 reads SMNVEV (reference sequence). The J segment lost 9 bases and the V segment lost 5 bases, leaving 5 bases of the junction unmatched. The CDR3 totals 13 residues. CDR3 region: CASSRAGGAEQFF. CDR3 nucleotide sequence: TGTGCCAGCAGTCGAGCGGGAGGAGCTGAGCAGTTCTTC.

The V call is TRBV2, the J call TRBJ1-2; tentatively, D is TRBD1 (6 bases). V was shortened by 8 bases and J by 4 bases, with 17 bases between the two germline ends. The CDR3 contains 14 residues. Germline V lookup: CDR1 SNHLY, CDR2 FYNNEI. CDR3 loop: CASRRTADPYGYTF. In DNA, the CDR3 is TGTGCCAGCCGCCGGACAGCCGACCCCTATGGCTACACCTTC.

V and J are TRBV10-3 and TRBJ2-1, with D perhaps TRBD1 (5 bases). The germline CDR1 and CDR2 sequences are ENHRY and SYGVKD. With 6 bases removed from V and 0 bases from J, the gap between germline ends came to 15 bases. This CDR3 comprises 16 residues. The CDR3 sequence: CAISLSTASSYNEQFF. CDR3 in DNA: TGTGCCATCAGCCTCTCGACAGCAAGCTCCTACAATGAGCAGTTCTTC.

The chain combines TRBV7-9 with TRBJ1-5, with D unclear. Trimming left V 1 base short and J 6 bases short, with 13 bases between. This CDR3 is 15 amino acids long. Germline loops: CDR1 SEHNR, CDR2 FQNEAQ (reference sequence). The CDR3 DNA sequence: TGTGCCAGCAGCTTAGAACCCGGGGAAAGTCAGCCCCAGCATTTT. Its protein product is CASSLEPGESQPQHF.

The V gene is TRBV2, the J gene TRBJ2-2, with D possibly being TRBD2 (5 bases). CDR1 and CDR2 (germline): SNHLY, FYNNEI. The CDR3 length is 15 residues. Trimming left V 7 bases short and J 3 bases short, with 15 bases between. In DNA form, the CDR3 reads TGTGCCAGCACTCAGATGCGGGTTGACACCGGGGAGCTGTTTTTT. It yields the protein CASTQMRVDTGELFF.

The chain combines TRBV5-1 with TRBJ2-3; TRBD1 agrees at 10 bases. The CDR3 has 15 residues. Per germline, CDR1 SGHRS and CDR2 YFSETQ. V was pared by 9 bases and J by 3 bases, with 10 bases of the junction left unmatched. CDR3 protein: CATRQGAGQTDTQYF. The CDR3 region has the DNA TGCGCCACCAGACAGGGGGCTGGACAAACAGATACGCAGTATTTT.

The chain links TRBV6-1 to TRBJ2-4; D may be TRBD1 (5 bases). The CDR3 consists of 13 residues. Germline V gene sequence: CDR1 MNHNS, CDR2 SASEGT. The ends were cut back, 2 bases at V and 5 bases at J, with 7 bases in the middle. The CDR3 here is CASSEQGENIQYF. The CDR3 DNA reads TGTGCCAGCAGTGAACAGGGCGAAAACATTCAGTACTTC.

The CDR3 spells CASSPGQGARKLFF. The CDR3 DNA reads TGTGCCAGCAGCCCAGGACAGGGGGCTAGAAAACTGTTTTTT. The V gene is TRBV11-2, the J gene TRBJ1-4; the match to TRBD1 covers 11 bases. The germline gives CDR1 SGHAT, CDR2 FQNNGV. This CDR3 has 14 residues. V shed 5 bases and J 10 bases; nucleotides not matched to a gene: 6.

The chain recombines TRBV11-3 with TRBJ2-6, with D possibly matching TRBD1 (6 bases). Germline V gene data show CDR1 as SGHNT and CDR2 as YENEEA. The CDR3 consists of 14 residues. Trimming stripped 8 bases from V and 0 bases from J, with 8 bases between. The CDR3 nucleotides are TGTGCCAGCGGACAGAGCTCTGGGGCCAACGTCCTGACTTTC. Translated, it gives CASGQSSGANVLTF.